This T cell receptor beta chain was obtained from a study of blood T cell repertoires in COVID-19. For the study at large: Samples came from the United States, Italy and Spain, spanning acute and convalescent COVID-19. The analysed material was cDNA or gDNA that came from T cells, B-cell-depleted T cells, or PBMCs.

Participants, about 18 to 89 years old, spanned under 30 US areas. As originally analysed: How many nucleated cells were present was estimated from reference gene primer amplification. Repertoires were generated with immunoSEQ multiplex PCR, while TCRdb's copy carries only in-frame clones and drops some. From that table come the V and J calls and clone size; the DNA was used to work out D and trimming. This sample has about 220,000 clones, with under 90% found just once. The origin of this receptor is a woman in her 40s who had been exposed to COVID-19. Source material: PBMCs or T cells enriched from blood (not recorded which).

The chain's CDR3 is CASSLLGDRAGNTIYF. For the CDR3, the DNA is TGTGCCAGCAGCTTGCTCGGGGACAGGGCTGGAAACACCATATATTTT. V and J are TRBV5-8 and TRBJ1-3, with 9 bases matching TRBD1. The CDR3 has 16 amino acids. The V gene end was trimmed by 1 base and the J gene end by 2 bases; junction bases not matched to a gene: 4. Germline lookup yields CDR1 SGHTS and CDR2 YDEGEE.